This TCR beta chain stems from a study of blood T cell repertoires in COVID-19. Study details: The cDNA or gDNA used as material had been derived from T cells, B-cell-depleted T cells, or PBMCs.

Looked up from germline, CDR1 is KGHDR and CDR2 is SFDVKD. This CDR3 spans 15 amino acids. Germline trimming cut 7 bases from V and 5 bases from J; bases unmatched to any gene: 12. In the authors' workflow: It was from reference gene primer amplification that nucleated cell counts were estimated. Some clones are missing from TCRdb's copy, which holds only in-frame ones; the method was immunoSEQ multiplex PCR. The DNA gave D and trimming, while V, J and clone size come from that table. In the table there are about 59,000 clones, about nine tenths of which are singletons. The J gene is TRBJ1-1, the V gene TRBV24-1, with 7 nucleotides matching TRBD1. Sample: peripheral blood. The TCR comes from a human donor in a cohort sampled during active COVID-19. In DNA, the CDR3 is TGTGCCACCAGCCAGGGGGGCTCTATAACGACTGAAGCTTTCTTT. Amino acids: CATSQGGSITTEAFF.